These T cell receptor beta chains were read from a single sample in a study of T-cell reconstitution after alpha-beta-depleted transplantation in children. MiXCR, applied by TCRdb to the PCR reads, yields one record per CDR3 protein. The sample holds a few hundred thousand distinct CDR3 sequences, more than 20% seen once. The source material was PBMCs, mostly from graft donor cells, sampled 360 days after TCRalphabeta/CD19-depleted stem cell transplant. These receptors all stem from a female patient under 10 years old who had a stem cell transplant for congenital amegakaryocytic thrombocytopenia, so the T cells may come from the graft donor. Both conserved end residues are part of each CDR3. Each record gives: J gene, D gene, V gene, clone size, CDR3 protein, CDR3 DNA. D genes are given only for firm matches. Size is omitted from some rows. Given values are once, few, many or a class for expanded clones.

j_gene: TRBJ2-7
d_gene: NA
v_gene: TRBV4-1
abundance: few
CDR3aa: CASSQEEGLSYEQYF
CDR3nt: TGCGCCAGCAGCCAAGAGGAGGGCCTCTCCTACGAGCAGTACTTC

j_gene: TRBJ2-7
d_gene: TRBD2
v_gene: TRBV11-2
abundance: few
CDR3aa: CATRAGLSYEQYF
CDR3nt: TGTGCCACCCGAGCGGGACTCTCCTACGAGCAGTACTTC

j_gene: TRBJ2-7
d_gene: NA
v_gene: TRBV5-1
abundance: few
CDR3aa: CASSVSNLSEQYF
CDR3nt: TGCGCCAGCAGCGTGAGCAACCTCTCCGAGCAGTACTTC

j_gene: TRBJ2-5
d_gene: NA
v_gene: TRBV28
abundance: few
CDR3aa: CASSLPLGRQETQYF
CDR3nt: TGTGCCAGCAGTTTGCCCCTGGGCCGCCAAGAGACCCAGTACTTC

j_gene: TRBJ1-4
d_gene: NA
v_gene: TRBV9
abundance: few
CDR3aa: CASSVTPTGYEKLFF
CDR3nt: TGTGCCAGCAGCGTAACCCCGACAGGATATGAAAAACTGTTTTTT

j_gene: TRBJ1-1
d_gene: NA
v_gene: TRBV12-3/TRBV12-4
abundance: few
CDR3aa: CASSFFPSGVEAFF
CDR3nt: TGTGCCAGCAGTTTTTTCCCAAGTGGCGTTGAAGCTTTCTTT

j_gene: TRBJ1-1
d_gene: NA
v_gene: TRBV5-1
abundance: few
CDR3aa: CASSWTENTEAFF
CDR3nt: TGCGCCAGCAGCTGGACGGAGAACACTGAAGCTTTCTTT

j_gene: TRBJ2-7
d_gene: NA
v_gene: TRBV2
abundance: NA
CDR3aa: CASRVGERYEQYF
CDR3nt: TGTGCCAGCAGGGTAGGGGAGCGTTACGAGCAGTACTTC

j_gene: TRBJ2-5
d_gene: TRBD2
v_gene: TRBV9
abundance: few
CDR3aa: CANSALAGETQYF
CDR3nt: TGTGCCAACAGCGCACTAGCGGGAGAGACCCAGTACTTC

j_gene: TRBJ2-2
d_gene: TRBD1
v_gene: TRBV2
abundance: NA
CDR3aa: CASIGTGATGELFF
CDR3nt: TGTGCCAGCATCGGGACAGGGGCCACCGGGGAGCTGTTTTTT

j_gene: TRBJ1-4
d_gene: NA
v_gene: TRBV2
abundance: NA
CDR3aa: CASRPEQNEKLFF
CDR3nt: TGTGCCAGCAGACCAGAACAGAATGAAAAACTGTTTTTT

j_gene: TRBJ2-7
d_gene: NA
v_gene: TRBV6-1
abundance: few
CDR3aa: CASSAWRGSSYEQYF
CDR3nt: TGTGCCAGCAGTGCGTGGCGGGGTAGCTCCTACGAGCAGTACTTC

j_gene: TRBJ2-1
d_gene: NA
v_gene: TRBV2
abundance: few
CDR3aa: CASSEIQSGDLLSYNEQFF
CDR3nt: TGTGCCAGCAGTGAAATTCAATCCGGGGACCTTCTCTCCTACAATGAGCAGTTCTTC

j_gene: TRBJ1-5
d_gene: NA
v_gene: TRBV24-1
abundance: NA
CDR3aa: CATSDPGGGDSNQPQHF
CDR3nt: TGTGCCACCAGTGATCCGGGTGGGGGAGATAGCAATCAGCCCCAGCATTTT

j_gene: TRBJ1-6
d_gene: NA
v_gene: TRBV10-3
abundance: few
CDR3aa: CAIRTEPGSPLHF
CDR3nt: TGTGCCATAAGGACAGAACCGGGGTCACCCCTCCACTTT

j_gene: TRBJ2-5
d_gene: NA
v_gene: TRBV12-3/TRBV12-4
abundance: NA
CDR3aa: CASSPTVDSETQYF
CDR3nt: TGTGCCAGCAGCCCCACTGTAGATTCGGAGACCCAGTACTTC

j_gene: TRBJ1-5
d_gene: NA
v_gene: TRBV7-9
abundance: few
CDR3aa: CASNNHPTQGLHF
CDR3nt: TGTGCCAGCAACAATCACCCTACCCAGGGACTACATTTT

j_gene: TRBJ1-4
d_gene: NA
v_gene: TRBV7-8
abundance: few
CDR3aa: CASRRGATNEKLFF
CDR3nt: TGTGCCAGCAGAAGGGGAGCAACTAATGAAAAACTGTTTTTT

j_gene: TRBJ2-2
d_gene: TRBD1
v_gene: TRBV20-1
abundance: NA
CDR3aa: CSAQTLDRGNTGELFF
CDR3nt: TGCAGTGCCCAGACCTTGGACAGGGGAAACACCGGGGAGCTGTTTTTT

j_gene: TRBJ2-2
d_gene: NA
v_gene: TRBV4-1
abundance: NA
CDR3aa: CASSQGHGPGELFF
CDR3nt: TGCGCCAGCAGCCAGGGACACGGGCCCGGGGAGCTGTTTTTT

j_gene: TRBJ2-7
d_gene: NA
v_gene: TRBV6-5
abundance: NA
CDR3aa: CASSYDGRRVGEQYF
CDR3nt: TGTGCCAGCAGTTACGATGGTCGGAGGGTGGGGGAGCAGTACTTC

j_gene: TRBJ1-4
d_gene: TRBD1
v_gene: TRBV29-1
abundance: many
CDR3aa: CSGTTGGANEKLFF
CDR3nt: TGCAGCGGCACGACAGGGGGAGCTAATGAAAAACTGTTTTTT

j_gene: TRBJ2-5
d_gene: NA
v_gene: TRBV12-3/TRBV12-4
abundance: many
CDR3aa: CASRATGYQETQYF
CDR3nt: TGTGCCAGCAGGGCAACAGGATACCAAGAGACCCAGTACTTC

j_gene: TRBJ2-2
d_gene: TRBD2
v_gene: TRBV5-1
abundance: NA
CDR3aa: CASSLDSGVNTGELFF
CDR3nt: TGCGCCAGCAGCTTGGATAGCGGGGTGAACACCGGGGAGCTGTTTTTT

j_gene: TRBJ2-2
d_gene: NA
v_gene: TRBV29-1
abundance: few
CDR3aa: CSVGVRTGELFF
CDR3nt: TGCAGCGTTGGTGTCAGAACCGGGGAGCTGTTTTTT

j_gene: TRBJ1-4
d_gene: NA
v_gene: TRBV7-6
abundance: once
CDR3aa: CASRITKKLFF
CDR3nt: TGTGCCAGCAGGATAACGAAAAAACTGTTTTTT

j_gene: TRBJ2-7
d_gene: TRBD2
v_gene: TRBV27
abundance: few
CDR3aa: CASRPGTRGEQYF
CDR3nt: TGTGCCAGCAGACCCGGGACTAGAGGCGAGCAGTACTTC

j_gene: TRBJ2-7
d_gene: TRBD1
v_gene: TRBV20-1
abundance: NA
CDR3aa: CSARGQGVYEQYF
CDR3nt: TGCAGTGCTAGAGGACAGGGTGTGTACGAGCAGTACTTC

j_gene: TRBJ2-2
d_gene: TRBD2
v_gene: TRBV12-3/TRBV12-4
abundance: few
CDR3aa: CASRSQREGRTGELFF
CDR3nt: TGTGCCAGCAGATCCCAGCGGGAGGGCCGCACCGGGGAGCTGTTTTTT

j_gene: TRBJ2-7
d_gene: NA
v_gene: TRBV6-2/TRBV6-3
abundance: NA
CDR3aa: CASSYRRPTEQYF
CDR3nt: TGTGCCAGCAGTTACAGGAGACCCACCGAGCAGTACTTC

j_gene: TRBJ1-4
d_gene: NA
v_gene: TRBV11-2
abundance: NA
CDR3aa: CASSHRGGRDNEKLFF
CDR3nt: TGTGCCAGCAGCCACCGTGGCGGCAGAGATAATGAAAAACTGTTTTTT

j_gene: TRBJ2-1
d_gene: TRBD1
v_gene: TRBV12-3/TRBV12-4
abundance: few
CDR3aa: CASSWTGPLENEQFF
CDR3nt: TGTGCCAGCAGTTGGACAGGGCCCCTCGAGAATGAGCAGTTCTTC

j_gene: TRBJ2-1
d_gene: TRBD2
v_gene: TRBV11-2
abundance: NA
CDR3aa: CASSPEVGTSGGSSYNEQFF
CDR3nt: TGTGCCAGCAGCCCAGAGGTCGGGACTAGCGGGGGGAGCTCCTACAATGAGCAGTTCTTC

j_gene: TRBJ2-3
d_gene: TRBD2
v_gene: TRBV29-1
abundance: many
CDR3aa: CSVESKREGLNTQYF
CDR3nt: TGCAGCGTTGAAAGTAAGCGGGAGGGCCTAAATACGCAGTATTTT

j_gene: TRBJ2-5
d_gene: NA
v_gene: TRBV9
abundance: NA
CDR3aa: CASSFRLGPETQYF
CDR3nt: TGTGCCAGCAGCTTTAGACTTGGCCCAGAGACCCAGTACTTC

j_gene: TRBJ2-7
d_gene: TRBD1
v_gene: TRBV29-1
abundance: NA
CDR3aa: CSVSVDRVGEQYF
CDR3nt: TGCAGCGTTTCTGTGGACAGGGTCGGCGAGCAGTACTTC

j_gene: TRBJ1-3
d_gene: TRBD1
v_gene: TRBV12-3/TRBV12-4
abundance: NA
CDR3aa: CASSRRDRGLSSGNTIYF
CDR3nt: TGTGCCAGCAGTCGCAGGGACAGGGGATTGAGCTCTGGAAACACCATATATTTT

j_gene: TRBJ2-7
d_gene: NA
v_gene: TRBV10-2
abundance: few
CDR3aa: CASSTDRSQYSYEQYF
CDR3nt: TGCGCCAGCAGCACCGACAGGAGCCAATACTCCTACGAGCAGTACTTC

j_gene: TRBJ2-7
d_gene: TRBD2
v_gene: TRBV2
abundance: NA
CDR3aa: CASSYEPGGTYEQYF
CDR3nt: TGTGCCAGCAGTTATGAGCCGGGAGGAACCTACGAGCAGTACTTC